This TCR beta chain was identified in a study of CD8 T cells in ankylosing spondylitis. Overall study findings and caveats: Reactive arthritis synovial fluid and blood were previously reported to contain some motif variants. It appeared that ankylosing spondylitis blood was characterized by a TCR beta motif of seven or eight highly homologous variants. Reports say disease-linked clones showed up significantly more in matched ankylosing spondylitis synovial fluid. Disease-linked clones displayed a CD8+ phenotype and appeared relatively rarely in peripheral blood.

The TCR beta libraries were generated through quantitative 5'-RACE incorporating molecular barcodes. From the 5' RACE reads, TCRdb called clonotypes with MiXCR, one entry per CDR3 protein. Here the sample spans fewer than 550,000 distinct CDR3 sequences, approximately 5.3% being singletons. The germline V gene has CDR1 SGDLS and CDR2 YYNGEE. Trimming left V 7 bases short and J 1 base short, with 9 bases between. This CDR3 region has 13 residues. In its sample, this clonotype was seen many times. Its specificity is unknown. The rearrangement uses TRBV9 and TRBJ2-1, with TRBD2 as a possible D gene (6 bases). The receptor was isolated from a male donor with ankylosing spondylitis. Sequencing input: blood, either unsorted or a sorted T cell fraction (not recorded which). DNA for the CDR3: TGTGCCAGCGGCCGGGGGTCCTACAATGAGCAGTTCTTC. This gives the protein CASGRGSYNEQFF.